The following is a T cell receptor beta chain sequence with its context. The assay was immunoSEQ multiplex PCR, and TCRdb's table has in-frame clones only and misses some. Of around 250,000 clones listed, roughly 90% are singletons. The sample originates from a study of cytomegalovirus exposure and HLA in healthy donors. The CDR3 totals 13 residues. The V segment lost 8 bases and the J segment 7 bases; nucleotides outside the gene matches: 4. Germline-derived CDR1 and CDR2 are SGHDT and YYEEEE. The chain combines TRBV5-6 with TRBJ1-6; TRBD1 matches at 9 bases. Material for sequencing was PBMCs. The receptor was isolated from a woman between 18 and 30 years old in good health and CMV-seronegative. CDR3 residues: CASWDRANSPLHF. The CDR3, as DNA: TGTGCCAGTTGGGACAGGGCAAATTCACCCCTCCACTTT.